The 3 T cell receptor beta chains reported below all come from one sample, sequenced in a study of blood T cells in healthy people across ages. The authors ran a second PCR of 7 to 11 cycles using a sample-barcoded 5' primer and a J-beta primer mix. Using its own MiXCR run on the 5' RACE reads, TCRdb lists one record per CDR3 protein. The sample has more than 1.4 million distinct CDR3 sequences, approximately 38% seen once. The sample was blood. Receptors were obtained from a woman aged 18-29 years in good health.

This clonotype was detected only a few times. The V call is TRBV10-3, the J call TRBJ2-5, with D perhaps TRBD2 (7 bases). The CDR3 is 14 residues long. CDR1 is ENHRY and CDR2 is SYGVKD in the germline V gene. V lost 2 bases, J lost 3 bases, and 10 bases lay in between. The CDR3 reads CAISEAGAEETQYF. The CDR3 DNA sequence: TGTGCCATCAGTGAGGCGGGGGCGGAAGAGACCCAGTACTTC.

This clonotype has a handful of counts. The genes are TRBV9 and TRBJ2-7; TRBD1 might be the D (5 bases). CDR3 size: 13 residues. The germline V gene has CDR1 SGDLS and CDR2 YYNGEE. The V end was cut by 3 bases, the J end by 3 bases, with 10 bases between. The CDR3 coding sequence is TGTGCCAGCAGCGGTGCAGGGAACTACGAGCAGTACTTC. Encoded protein: CASSGAGNYEQYF.

The V gene is TRBV27, the J gene TRBJ1-1; 9 nucleotides agree with TRBD1. The CDR3 is 14 amino acids. CDR1 and CDR2 from the germline V gene are MNHEY and SMNVEV (reference sequence). V lost 5 bases to trimming and J lost 7 bases; unmatched junction nucleotides: 8. The CDR3: CASSPPGQGFEAFF. The CDR3 nucleotides read TGTGCCAGCAGTCCGCCGGGACAGGGTTTTGAAGCTTTCTTT.